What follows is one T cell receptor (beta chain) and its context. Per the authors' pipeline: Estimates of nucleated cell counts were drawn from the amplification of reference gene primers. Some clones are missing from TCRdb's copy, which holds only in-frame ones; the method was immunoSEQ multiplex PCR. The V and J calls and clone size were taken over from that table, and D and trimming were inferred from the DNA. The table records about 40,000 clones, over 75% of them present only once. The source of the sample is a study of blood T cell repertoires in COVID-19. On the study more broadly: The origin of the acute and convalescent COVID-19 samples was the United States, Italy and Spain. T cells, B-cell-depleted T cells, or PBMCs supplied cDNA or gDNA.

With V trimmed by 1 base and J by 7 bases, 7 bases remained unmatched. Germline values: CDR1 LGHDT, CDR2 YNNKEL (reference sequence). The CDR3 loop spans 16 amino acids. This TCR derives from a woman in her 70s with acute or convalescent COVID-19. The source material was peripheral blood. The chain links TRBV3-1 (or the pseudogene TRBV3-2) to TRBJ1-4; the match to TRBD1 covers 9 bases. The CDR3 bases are TGTGCCAGCAGCCAAGTCGCCGGGACAGGGAGTGAAAAACTGTTTTTT. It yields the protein CASSQVAGTGSEKLFF.